A selection of T cell receptor beta chains follows, all from one sample in a study of technical replicates of blood from a handful of donors. The protocol was immunoSEQ multiplex PCR, while the TCRdb copy is restricted to in-frame clones and leaves out a portion. The repertoire holds 15,000 or so clones, with roughly 86% as singletons. Input material: PBMCs. The origin of the receptors is a human donor in good health. The CDR3 runs from the conserved cysteine through the conserved F or W. The D gene is left open where the match is weak. Size values are once, few and many counts, or a class for expanded clones, and some rows have none.

v_call: TRBV7-6; j_call: TRBJ2-1; clone_size: .; d_call: .; cdr3_aa: CASSLASYGGNEQFF; cdr3_nt: TGTGCCAGCAGCTTAGCGAGTTACGGCGGCAATGAGCAGTTCTTC
v_call: TRBV13; j_call: TRBJ2-1; clone_size: .; d_call: TRBD2; cdr3_aa: CASSQPLGLALPIEQFF; cdr3_nt: TGTGCCAGCAGCCAGCCTCTCGGACTAGCCCTACCAATTGAGCAGTTCTTC
v_call: TRBV9; j_call: TRBJ2-3; clone_size: .; d_call: TRBD2; cdr3_aa: CASSSPGLASDTQYF; cdr3_nt: TGTGCCAGCAGCTCTCCGGGACTAGCGTCAGATACGCAGTATTTT
v_call: TRBV10-2; j_call: TRBJ2-7; clone_size: .; d_call: .; cdr3_aa: CAIQDGFTYEQYF; cdr3_nt: TGCGCCATACAGGACGGATTTACCTACGAGCAGTACTTC
v_call: TRBV14; j_call: TRBJ1-1; clone_size: .; d_call: TRBD1; cdr3_aa: CASSLRTGIEAFF; cdr3_nt: TGTGCCAGCAGCCTCCGGACAGGGATTGAAGCTTTCTTT
v_call: TRBV2; j_call: TRBJ1-4; clone_size: .; d_call: .; cdr3_aa: CASSTGLTGEKLFF; cdr3_nt: TGTGCCAGCAGCACAGGGTTAACGGGTGAAAAACTGTTTTTT
v_call: TRBV28; j_call: TRBJ1-2; clone_size: .; d_call: TRBD1; cdr3_aa: CASSFRGLLNYGYTF; cdr3_nt: TGTGCCAGCAGTTTCAGGGGGCTTCTGAACTATGGCTACACCTTC
v_call: TRBV2; j_call: TRBJ1-2; clone_size: .; d_call: .; cdr3_aa: CASSDSSGGGYTF; cdr3_nt: TGTGCCAGCAGTGATTCAAGTGGTGGCGGCTACACCTTC
v_call: TRBV13; j_call: TRBJ1-1; clone_size: .; d_call: TRBD1; cdr3_aa: CASRAGTGGSLNTEAFF; cdr3_nt: TGTGCCAGCAGGGCCGGGACAGGGGGCTCTTTGAACACTGAAGCTTTCTTT
v_call: TRBV11-2; j_call: TRBJ2-7; clone_size: .; d_call: TRBD1; cdr3_aa: CASSPGTAYEQYF; cdr3_nt: TGTGCCAGCAGCCCAGGGACAGCCTACGAGCAGTACTTC
v_call: TRBV15; j_call: TRBJ1-5; clone_size: .; d_call: TRBD1; cdr3_aa: CATSRGTGNQPQHF; cdr3_nt: TGTGCCACCAGCAGAGGGACAGGGAACCAGCCCCAGCATTTT
v_call: TRBV12-2; j_call: TRBJ2-7; clone_size: .; d_call: .; cdr3_aa: CASRHLGRVLSYEQYF; cdr3_nt: TGTGCAAGTCGCCACCTAGGGCGGGTCCTTTCCTACGAGCAGTACTTC
v_call: TRBV27; j_call: TRBJ2-5; clone_size: .; d_call: .; cdr3_aa: CASSLSRLEETQYF; cdr3_nt: TGTGCCAGCAGTTTATCGAGACTAGAAGAGACCCAGTACTTC
v_call: TRBV7-2; j_call: TRBJ1-5; clone_size: once; d_call: .; cdr3_aa: CASSPRELNQPQHF; cdr3_nt: TGTGCCAGCAGTCCAAGGGAGCTCAATCAGCCCCAGCATTTT
v_call: TRBV30; j_call: TRBJ1-1; clone_size: .; d_call: .; cdr3_aa: CAWRTQGNTEAFF; cdr3_nt: TGTGCCTGGAGGACACAGGGGAACACTGAAGCTTTCTTT
v_call: TRBV19; j_call: TRBJ2-7; clone_size: .; d_call: TRBD2; cdr3_aa: CASSLSLAGAPYEQYF; cdr3_nt: TGTGCCAGTAGTCTCTCCCTAGCGGGGGCCCCCTACGAGCAGTACTTC
v_call: TRBV30; j_call: TRBJ1-1; clone_size: .; d_call: .; cdr3_aa: CAWSVHSLNTEAFF; cdr3_nt: TGTGCCTGGAGTGTACACAGCTTGAACACTGAAGCTTTCTTT
v_call: TRBV11-3; j_call: TRBJ2-1; clone_size: .; d_call: .; cdr3_aa: CASSLAADNEQFF; cdr3_nt: TGTGCCAGCAGCTTAGCAGCGGACAATGAGCAGTTCTTC
v_call: TRBV2; j_call: TRBJ2-7; clone_size: few; d_call: TRBD2; cdr3_aa: CASISSTSGMNEQYF; cdr3_nt: TGTGCCAGCATTTCGAGCACTAGCGGGATGAACGAGCAGTACTTC
v_call: TRBV6-6; j_call: TRBJ1-2; clone_size: .; d_call: TRBD1; cdr3_aa: CASIDGGTGVGYTF; cdr3_nt: TGTGCCAGCATCGACGGGGGGACAGGGGTTGGCTACACCTTC
v_call: TRBV11-1; j_call: TRBJ2-5; clone_size: once; d_call: .; cdr3_aa: CASRRGIQETQYF; cdr3_nt: TGTGCCAGCAGGCGGGGAATCCAAGAGACCCAGTACTTC
v_call: TRBV2; j_call: TRBJ2-7; clone_size: .; d_call: TRBD1; cdr3_aa: CASRPGQGLLEQYF; cdr3_nt: TGTGCCAGCAGACCGGGACAGGGCCTCCTCGAGCAGTACTTC
v_call: TRBV5-1; j_call: TRBJ2-7; clone_size: medium-sized; d_call: TRBD1; cdr3_aa: CASSSGDRFPYEQYF; cdr3_nt: TGCGCCAGCAGCTCCGGGGACAGGTTTCCCTACGAGCAGTACTTC
v_call: TRBV30; j_call: TRBJ1-3; clone_size: .; d_call: .; cdr3_aa: CAWSRGSGNTIYF; cdr3_nt: TGTGCCTGGAGCAGGGGTTCTGGAAACACCATATATTTT
v_call: TRBV28; j_call: TRBJ1-1; clone_size: .; d_call: TRBD1; cdr3_aa: CASSTRDREQAFF; cdr3_nt: TGTGCCAGCAGTACTCGGGACAGGGAACAGGCTTTCTTT
v_call: TRBV29-1; j_call: TRBJ2-1; clone_size: .; d_call: .; cdr3_aa: CSVPGEGEQFF; cdr3_nt: TGCAGCGTTCCAGGGGAAGGAGAGCAGTTCTTC
v_call: TRBV25-1; j_call: TRBJ1-4; clone_size: .; d_call: .; cdr3_aa: CASSEAGSGEKLFF; cdr3_nt: TGTGCCAGCAGTGAAGCGGGCAGCGGAGAAAAACTGTTTTTT
v_call: TRBV12-5; j_call: TRBJ2-7; clone_size: .; d_call: .; cdr3_aa: CASGLVLGGSLYEQYF; cdr3_nt: TGTGCTAGTGGTTTGGTACTAGGGGGTTCGCTGTACGAGCAGTACTTC
v_call: TRBV15; j_call: TRBJ2-1; clone_size: .; d_call: .; cdr3_aa: CATSRIPGKHNEQFF; cdr3_nt: TGTGCCACCAGCAGAATCCCGGGGAAACACAATGAGCAGTTCTTC
v_call: TRBV9; j_call: TRBJ2-2; clone_size: .; d_call: TRBD2; cdr3_aa: CASSETSGTNTGELFF; cdr3_nt: TGTGCCAGCAGCGAGACTAGCGGGACTAACACCGGGGAGCTGTTTTTT
v_call: TRBV7-3; j_call: TRBJ1-1; clone_size: .; d_call: .; cdr3_aa: CASSPLRFGRGNTEAFF; cdr3_nt: TGTGCCAGCAGCCCCCTTAGGTTCGGAAGGGGGAACACTGAAGCTTTCTTT
v_call: TRBV29-1; j_call: TRBJ2-6; clone_size: .; d_call: .; cdr3_aa: CSAEVWSSGANVLTF; cdr3_nt: TGCAGCGCAGAAGTCTGGAGTAGTGGGGCCAACGTCCTGACTTTC
v_call: TRBV5-8; j_call: TRBJ2-5; clone_size: .; d_call: .; cdr3_aa: CASSFKGGRTQYF; cdr3_nt: TGTGCCAGCAGCTTCAAAGGGGGAAGGACCCAGTACTTC
v_call: TRBV6-1; j_call: TRBJ2-7; clone_size: once; d_call: TRBD2; cdr3_aa: CASNPSGVSYEQYF; cdr3_nt: TGTGCCAGCAATCCCAGCGGGGTCTCCTACGAGCAGTACTTC
v_call: TRBV14; j_call: TRBJ1-6; clone_size: .; d_call: TRBD1; cdr3_aa: CASSLDRAGNSPLHF; cdr3_nt: TGTGCCAGCAGCCTCGACAGGGCCGGCAATTCACCCCTCCACTTT
v_call: TRBV6-1; j_call: TRBJ2-5; clone_size: .; d_call: TRBD2; cdr3_aa: CASSSSAGGQETQYF; cdr3_nt: TGTGCCAGCTCCTCGTCAGCGGGAGGGCAAGAGACCCAGTACTTC
v_call: TRBV15; j_call: TRBJ2-5; clone_size: .; d_call: TRBD2; cdr3_aa: CATSISGRETQYF; cdr3_nt: TGTGCCACCAGCATTAGCGGGAGAGAGACCCAGTACTTC
v_call: TRBV5-6; j_call: TRBJ1-2; clone_size: .; d_call: TRBD1; cdr3_aa: CASSSGQGVDGYTF; cdr3_nt: TGTGCCAGCAGCTCTGGACAGGGGGTTGATGGCTACACCTTC
v_call: TRBV11-2; j_call: TRBJ2-1; clone_size: .; d_call: TRBD2; cdr3_aa: CASSLTPSGTSNEQFF; cdr3_nt: TGTGCCAGCAGCTTAACACCATCCGGGACTAGTAATGAGCAGTTCTTC
v_call: TRBV6-6; j_call: TRBJ2-5; clone_size: once; d_call: .; cdr3_aa: CASSLSWEETQYF; cdr3_nt: TGTGCCAGCAGCCTTAGTTGGGAGGAGACCCAGTACTTC
v_call: TRBV6-1; j_call: TRBJ1-4; clone_size: .; d_call: .; cdr3_aa: CASSQRSDNEKLFF; cdr3_nt: TGTGCCAGCAGTCAGCGGTCGGACAATGAAAAACTGTTTTTT
v_call: TRBV5-6; j_call: TRBJ2-1; clone_size: .; d_call: TRBD2; cdr3_aa: CASRRTSGYNEQFF; cdr3_nt: TGTGCCAGCAGACGGACTAGCGGGTACAATGAGCAGTTCTTC